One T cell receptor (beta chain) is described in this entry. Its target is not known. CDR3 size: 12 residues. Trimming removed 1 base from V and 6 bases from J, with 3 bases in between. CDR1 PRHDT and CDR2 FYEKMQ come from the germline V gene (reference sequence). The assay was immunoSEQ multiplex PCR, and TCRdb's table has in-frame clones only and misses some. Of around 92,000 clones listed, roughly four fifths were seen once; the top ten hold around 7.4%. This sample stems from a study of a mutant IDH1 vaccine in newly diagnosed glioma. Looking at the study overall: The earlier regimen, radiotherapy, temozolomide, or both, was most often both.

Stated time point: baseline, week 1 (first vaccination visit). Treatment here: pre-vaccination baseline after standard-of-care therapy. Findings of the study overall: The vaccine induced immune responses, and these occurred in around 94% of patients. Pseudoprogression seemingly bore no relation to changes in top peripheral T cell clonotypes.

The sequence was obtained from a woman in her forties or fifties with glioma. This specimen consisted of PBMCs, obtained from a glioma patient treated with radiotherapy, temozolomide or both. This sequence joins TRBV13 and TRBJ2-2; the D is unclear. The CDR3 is CASSLVPGELFF. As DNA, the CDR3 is TGTGCCAGCAGCTTAGTTCCCGGGGAGCTGTTTTTT.